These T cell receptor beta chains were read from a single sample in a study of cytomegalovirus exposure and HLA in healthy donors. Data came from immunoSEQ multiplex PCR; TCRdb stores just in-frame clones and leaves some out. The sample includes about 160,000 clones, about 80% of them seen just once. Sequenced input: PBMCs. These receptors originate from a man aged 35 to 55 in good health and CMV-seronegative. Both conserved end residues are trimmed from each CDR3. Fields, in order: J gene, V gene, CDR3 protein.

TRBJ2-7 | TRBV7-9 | ASSHPGASSEQY
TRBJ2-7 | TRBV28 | ASRPGQGAPYEQY
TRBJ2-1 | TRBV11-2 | ASSLSTVGEQF
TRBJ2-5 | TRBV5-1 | ASSLVLAGGPGETQY
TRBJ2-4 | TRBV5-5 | ASRWLAGGNIQY
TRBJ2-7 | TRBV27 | ASSLSWGRRYEQY
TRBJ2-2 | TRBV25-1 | ASSEYGGEGSNTGELF
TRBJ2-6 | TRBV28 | ATQGSGANVLT
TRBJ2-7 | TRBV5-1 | ASSPTGTSGAPLSYEQY
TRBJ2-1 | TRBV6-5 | ASSRGGSEQF
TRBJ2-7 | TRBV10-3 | AISDSGFPTYEQY
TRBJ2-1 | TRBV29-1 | SVEAPTNRVMGEQF
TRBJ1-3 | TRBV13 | ASSLLGFSGNTIY
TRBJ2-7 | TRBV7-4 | ASSLGERQY
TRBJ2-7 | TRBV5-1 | ASSSGLAGTYEQY
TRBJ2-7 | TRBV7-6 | ASSLASGRGRDYEQY
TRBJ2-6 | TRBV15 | ATSRVSGSSGANVLT
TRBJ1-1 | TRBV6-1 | ASIMDRVRTEAF
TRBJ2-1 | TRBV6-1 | ASSPGLSVF
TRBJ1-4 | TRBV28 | ASSAPGATNEKLF
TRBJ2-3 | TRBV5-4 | ASSPSGGGFTDTQY
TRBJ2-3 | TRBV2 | ASSFASASDTQY
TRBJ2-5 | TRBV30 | AWSAGTGPGQETQY
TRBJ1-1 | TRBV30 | AWTRDSEIEAF
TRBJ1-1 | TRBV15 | ATSRGGGTEAF
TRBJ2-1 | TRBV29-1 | SVRNRTSEQF
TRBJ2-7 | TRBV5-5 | ASSLEGQVFYEQY
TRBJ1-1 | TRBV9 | ASFRTGEGSEAF
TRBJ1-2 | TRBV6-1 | ASIPLSYRDGYT
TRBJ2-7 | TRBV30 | AWSRGGQFTFSEQY
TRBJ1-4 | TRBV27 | ASSLLGGQEKLF
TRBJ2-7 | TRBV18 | ASSPIVAGTVYEQY
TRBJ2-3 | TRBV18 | ASSPGTGSTDTQY
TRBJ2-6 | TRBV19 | ATRDRGNSGANVLT
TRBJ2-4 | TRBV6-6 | ASRPGQGFDIQY
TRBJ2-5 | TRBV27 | ASSLWGGGGETQY
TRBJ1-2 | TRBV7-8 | ASSLQGARGYT
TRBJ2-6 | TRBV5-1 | ASSLTGLTGANVLT
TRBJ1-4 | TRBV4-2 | ASSQVSGQGVTNEKLF
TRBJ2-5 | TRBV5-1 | ASSLEPSGAQETQY
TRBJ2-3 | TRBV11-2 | ASRVTLSFGDTQY
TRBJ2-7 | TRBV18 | ASSRDRYEQY
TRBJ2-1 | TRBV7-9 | SSSLARGEQF
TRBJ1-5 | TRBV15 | ATSRGQDHSGQPQH
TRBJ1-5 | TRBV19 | ASMSVGGSNQPQH
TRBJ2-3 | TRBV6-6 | ASSYSGGRTQY
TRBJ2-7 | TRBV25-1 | ASSPSRGGRFTYEQY
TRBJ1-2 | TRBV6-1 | ASSEAVQGRGYT
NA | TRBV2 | ASRTGVANEQY
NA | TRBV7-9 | ASRAIRGVLGYEQY
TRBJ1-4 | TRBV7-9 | ASSFTEGAGTNEKLF